These 22 T cell receptor beta chains came from one sample sequenced in a study of blood T cell repertoires in COVID-19. TCRdb keeps only in-frame clones here, not all; method: immunoSEQ multiplex PCR. This repertoire shows approximately 100,000 clones, 65% to 90% found once; its top ten account for about 4.8%. The source material was peripheral blood. Receptors originate from a man in his 60s with acute or convalescent COVID-19.

The V call is TRBV29-1, the J call TRBJ1-1; D is ambiguous. Germline CDR1 is SQVTM and CDR2 is ANQGSEA. This CDR3 region has 10 residues. Trimming stripped 4 bases from V and 6 bases from J, with 6 bases between. CDR3 nucleotide sequence: TGCAGCGTTGCGGAGCCTGAAGCTTTCTTT. Translating it yields CSVAEPEAFF.

V usage is TRBV18 and J usage is TRBJ2-1, with D possibly TRBD1 on 6 matching bases. Trimming removed 2 bases at V and 5 bases at J, with 16 bases between. The germline V gene has CDR1 KGHSH and CDR2 LQKENI. This CDR3 spans 16 amino acids. For the CDR3, the DNA is TGTGCCAGCTCACCAAACAGGGCTCTTCGGAACAATGAGCAGTTCTTC. Residues: CASSPNRALRNNEQFF.

This clone was observed a single time. V and J are TRBV7-3 and TRBJ1-1; the D is unclear. This CDR3 spans 16 amino acids. CDR1 is SGHTA, CDR2 FQGTGA, per germline. Trimming took 5 bases from V and 1 from J, leaving 17 bases between them. The CDR3 reads CASSPAVGVPNTEAFF. In DNA form, the CDR3 reads TGTGCCAGCAGCCCCGCCGTCGGGGTACCGAACACTGAAGCTTTCTTT.

The J gene is TRBJ2-4, the V gene TRBV5-8; D is perhaps TRBD1 (5 bases). There are 13 residues in the CDR3. The ends were cut back, 1 base at V and 7 bases at J, with 9 bases in the middle. CDR1 is SGHTS, CDR2 YDEGEE, per germline. DNA of the CDR3: TGTGCCAGCAGCTTGAAAGGGGCCAACATTCAGTACTTC. Protein: CASSLKGANIQYF.

This CDR3 reads CASRPGEGNSPLHF. The CDR3 DNA reads TGTGCCAGCAGGCCTGGAGAGGGTAATTCACCCCTCCACTTT. The chain couples TRBV6-5 to TRBJ1-6; no clear D. Germline loops: CDR1 MNHEY, CDR2 SVGAGI. The germline V and J ends were trimmed by 6 bases and 6 bases, with 12 bases remaining between them. The CDR3 sequence is 14 residues long.

The chain joins TRBV18 to TRBJ1-6; the D is unclear. This CDR3 comprises 14 residues. Trimming took 6 bases from V and 5 from J, leaving 11 bases between them. CDR1 and CDR2 from the germline V gene are KGHSH and LQKENI. CDR3 bases: TGTGCCAGCTCCCGAGACGGAGATAATTCACCCCTCCACTTT. This translates into CASSRDGDNSPLHF. Together with reference TRBV18 and TRBJ1-6, the CDR3 gives the full variable domain: NAGVMQNPRHLVRRRGQEARLRCSPMKGHSHVYWYRQLPEEGLKFMVYLQKENIIDESGMPKERFSAEFPKEGPSILRIQQVVRGDSAAYFCASSRDGDNSPLHFGNGTRLTVT.

The gene calls are TRBV7-8 and TRBJ2-3, with 7 bases fitting TRBD1. The length of the CDR3 is 14 residues. The V segment lost 7 bases and the J segment 1 base; nucleotides outside the gene matches: 5. CDR1 SGHVS and CDR2 FQNEAQ come from the germline V gene. The CDR3 nucleotides are TGTGCCAGCATCGAGGGGGCGGGCACAGATACGCAGTATTTT. Protein sequence: CASIEGAGTDTQYF.

The V and J genes are TRBV7-9 and TRBJ1-2; 8 bases are shared with TRBD1. The CDR3 sequence is 15 residues long. Per the germline V gene, CDR1 is SEHNR and CDR2 is FQNEAQ (reference sequence). V was pared by 4 bases and J by 5 bases, with 9 bases of the junction left unmatched. The CDR3 DNA reads TGTGCCAGCAGCTCACAACAAGGACAGGGTTATGGCTACACCTTC. This gives the protein CASSSQQGQGYGYTF.

The rearrangement links TRBV12-3 or TRBV12-4 to TRBJ1-2; D is unresolved. This CDR3 region has 13 residues. V was clipped by 7 bases and J by 2 bases, with 11 bases between them. The CDR3 DNA reads TGTGCCAGCATTGATCCGCGCAACTATGGCTACACCTTC. Protein sequence: CASIDPRNYGYTF.

The DNA of the CDR3 is TGCAGTGCAAGTCGGGACTTTAATGAAAAACTGTTTTTT. Translating it yields CSASRDFNEKLFF. The rearrangement joins TRBV20-1 to TRBJ1-4, with a possible D match to TRBD1 (5 bases). The CDR3 has 13 residues. From germline, CDR1 is DFQATT and CDR2 SNEGSKA (reference sequence). V shed 6 bases and J shed 4 bases, with 12 bases lying between them.

The CDR3 region has the DNA TGTGCCAGCAGCCAAGGCCTAGTGAGCGAGCAGTACTTC. Amino acid sequence: CASSQGLVSEQYF. This chain joins TRBV14 and TRBJ2-7; D uncertain. V lost 1 base to trimming and J lost 6 bases, with 10 bases between them. CDR1 and CDR2 (germline): SGHDN, FVKESK. The CDR3 runs 13 residues.

This rearrangement joins TRBV19 to TRBJ1-5; no clear D gene. Trimming removed 5 bases from V and 7 bases from J, with 6 bases in between. This CDR3 comprises 11 residues. In germline, CDR1 is LNHDA, CDR2 SQIVND (reference sequence). DNA for the CDR3: TGTGCCAGTAGTCCCCTCCAGCCCCAGCATTTT. Amino acid sequence: CASSPLQPQHF. Full variable domain (outside the CDR3, taken from reference TRBV19 and TRBJ1-5): DGGITQSPKYLFRKEGQNVTLSCEQNLNHDAMYWYRQDPGQGLRLIYYSQIVNDFQKGDIAEGYSVSREKKESFPLTVTSAQKNPTAFYLCASSPLQPQHFGDGTRLSIL.

The genes are TRBV7-2 and TRBJ1-1; a weak D match, TRBD1 (5 bases). There are 14 residues in the CDR3. CDR1 is SGHTA and CDR2 is FQGNSA in the germline V gene. Trimming cost V 5 bases and J 1 base, with 11 bases left between them. The CDR3 here is CASSTTGGNTEAFF. The CDR3 bases are TGTGCCAGCAGCACCACCGGGGGGAACACTGAAGCTTTCTTT.

The chain combines TRBV5-5 with TRBJ2-1; the match to TRBD1 covers 9 bases. V trimming: 4 bases; J trimming: 4 bases; junction bases outside the gene matches: 6. CDR1 is SGHKS and CDR2 is YYEKEE in the germline V gene (reference sequence). CDR3 length: 15 residues. CDR3 in amino acids: CASSRGTGSYNEQFF. CDR3 bases: TGTGCCAGCAGCAGAGGGACAGGGTCGTACAATGAGCAGTTCTTC.

A word on this clone: The same CDR3 is also encoded by other DNA sequences in this sample. The chain carries TRBV14 and TRBJ2-3; D unclear. CDR3 length: 12 residues. Germline V gives CDR1 SGHDN, CDR2 FVKESK. The ends were cut back, 4 bases at V and 2 bases at J, with 4 bases in the middle. CDR3 sequence: CASSLSTDTQYF. DNA for the CDR3: TGTGCCAGCAGCCTATCCACAGATACGCAGTATTTT. Full variable domain (rest looked up from reference TRBV14 and TRBJ2-3): EAGVTQFPSHSVIEKGQTVTLRCDPISGHDNLYWYRRVMGKEIKFLLHFVKESKQDESGMPNNRFLAERTGGTYSTLKVQPAELEDSGVYFCASSLSTDTQYFGPGTRLTVL.

V is TRBV7-3 and J is TRBJ2-2; D possibly corresponds to TRBD1 (7 bases). The germline V and J ends were trimmed by 3 bases and 7 bases, with 15 bases remaining between them. Per the germline V gene, CDR1 is SGHTA and CDR2 is FQGTGA. This CDR3 region has 15 residues. The CDR3 loop reads CASSLRQGGGGELFF. The CDR3, as DNA: TGTGCCAGCAGCTTGCGACAGGGAGGCGGCGGGGAGCTGTTTTTT.

The gene calls are TRBV6-1 and TRBJ1-5; a possible D gene is TRBD1 (5 bases). Trimming shortened V by 2 bases and J by 0 bases, and 8 bases separated the two germline ends. Germline CDR1 is MNHNS and CDR2 is SASEGT. This CDR3 region has 15 residues. The CDR3 loop is CASSEWGVSNQPQHF. Here the CDR3 DNA reads TGTGCCAGCAGTGAATGGGGGGTTAGCAATCAGCCCCAGCATTTT.

The rearrangement links TRBV5-1 to TRBJ2-1; TRBD1 agrees at 9 bases. Germline CDR1 reads SGHRS; CDR2 reads YFSETQ. The trim removed 4 bases at V and 3 bases at J, leaving 8 bases unmatched. This CDR3 is built from 16 residues. For the CDR3, the DNA is TGCGCCAGCAGCCCCACCCCGGGACAGGGCTACAATGAGCAGTTCTTC. As protein: CASSPTPGQGYNEQFF.

The chain is built from TRBV3-1 (or the pseudogene TRBV3-2) and TRBJ1-3; no definite D call. Trimming took 1 base from V and 0 from J, leaving 7 bases between them. The CDR3 covers 15 residues. From germline, CDR1 is LGHDT and CDR2 YNNKEL (reference sequence). The CDR3 spells CASSQGANSGNTIYF. The CDR3 nucleotides are TGTGCCAGCAGCCAAGGGGCAAACTCTGGAAACACCATATATTTT.

The chain is built from TRBV18 and TRBJ2-3, with 8 bases that match TRBD1. The CDR3 is made up of 17 amino acids. Germline values: CDR1 KGHSH, CDR2 LQKENI. Germline trimming cut 0 bases from V and 0 bases from J; bases unmatched to any gene: 5. This CDR3 reads CASSPPGQGPSTDTQYF. The CDR3 DNA is TGTGCCAGCTCACCACCCGGACAGGGACCCAGCACAGATACGCAGTATTTT.

Here the CDR3 DNA reads TGTGCCAGCAGCTTAGGTCAGGCGGATACGCAGTATTTT. Protein: CASSLGQADTQYF. The chain couples TRBV7-2 to TRBJ2-3; D is undetermined. The germline V gene encodes CDR1 SGHTA and CDR2 FQGNSA. The CDR3 runs to 13 residues. V was pared by 1 base and J by 6 bases, with 8 bases between.

This chain links TRBV19 with TRBJ1-1; possible D gene TRBD1, 5 bases. V was clipped by 6 bases and J by 0 bases, with 11 bases between them. CDR1 and CDR2 (germline): LNHDA, SQIVND (reference sequence). This CDR3 has 14 residues. The CDR3, as DNA: TGTGCCAGTAGCCCTCAGGGTCTGAACACTGAAGCTTTCTTT. It specifies CASSPQGLNTEAFF.